One sample yielded the 22 T cell receptor beta chains listed below, sequenced in a study. The sorted Tregs were CD4+CD25+CD127-/low cells. Each CDR3 protein gets one entry after TCRdb re-called the 5' RACE reads with MiXCR. The data show 35,000 to 45,000 distinct CDR3 sequences, more than 20% seen once. Sequencing input: Tregs sorted from a lymph node. The source is a female donor with breast cancer.

This clonotype was picked up a small number of times. The chain has TRBV29-1 and TRBJ2-7; D may be TRBD1 (6 bases). Germline V gene lookup returns CDR1 SQVTM and CDR2 ANQGSEA. This CDR3 has 12 residues. Trimming took 7 bases from V and 2 from J, leaving 12 bases between them. CDR3 loop: CSARDTTYEQYF. CDR3 coding DNA: TGCAGCGCCAGGGACACTACCTACGAGCAGTACTTC.

This clonotype was found many times. One end of the junction varies from germline; a read error may be responsible. The chain combines TRBV7-9 with TRBJ2-7; 11 bases are a match to TRBD2. CDR1 and CDR2 (germline): SEHNR, FQNEAQ (reference sequence). This CDR3 is built from 20 residues. In nucleotides, the CDR3 is TGTGCCAGCAGCTTAGGTGGCAATAGCGGGAGGGCCGGCTCCCTCTACGGGCAGTACTTC. Its protein is CASSLGGNSGRAGSLYGQYF.

V gene TRBV30 combines with J gene TRBJ2-1; D call uncertain. The CDR3 has 12 amino acids. V gave up 2 bases and J gave up 8 bases, with 10 bases separating them. CDR1 and CDR2 (germline): GTSNPN, SVGIG (reference sequence). The CDR3 bases are TGTGCCTGGAGTCAGATAGGATATGAGCAGTTCTTC. It codes for CAWSQIGYEQFF.

This clonotype occurred many times. CDR3 DNA: TGCGCCAGCAGCTTGGGACTAGCGGGAGGTGCTGGTAATGAGCAGTTCTTC. Translation: CASSLGLAGGAGNEQFF. The chain is built from TRBV5-1 and TRBJ2-1, with 13 bases lining up with TRBD2. The CDR3 sequence is 17 residues long. The V gene's germline CDR1 is SGHRS and CDR2 YFSETQ. V shed 0 bases, J shed 7 bases, and the junction held 7 bases outside the gene matches. Variable domain in full (rest from reference TRBV5-1 and TRBJ2-1): KAGVTQTPRYLIKTRGQQVTLSCSPISGHRSVSWYQQTPGQGLQFLFEYFSETQRNKGNFPGRFSGRQFSNSRSEMNVSTLELGDSALYLCASSLGLAGGAGNEQFFGPGTRLTVL.

Concerning this clonotype itself: Given the absence of the conserved phenylalanine or tryptophan at the CDR3 end, a read error is likely. This chain links TRBV6-1 with TRBJ2-2; 10 bases are shared with TRBD2. Germline CDR1 and CDR2: MNHNS and SASEGT. V trimming: 2 bases; J trimming: 8 bases; junction bases outside the gene matches: 8. This CDR3 region has 16 residues. In DNA, the CDR3 is TGTGCCAGCAGTGAAATAGCGGGAGGCTCAGCAGGGGAGCTGTTTTAT. Protein: CASSEIAGGSAGELFY.

This clonotype was observed a handful of times. This could be a read error, since a much larger clone is one nucleotide away. The genes are TRBV12-3 or TRBV12-4 and TRBJ1-3; D not resolved. Deletions cut 7 bases from V and 3 bases from J, with 4 bases between. This CDR3 has 11 amino acids. CDR3 DNA: TGTGCCAGCACCGTTGGAAACACCATATATTTT. Amino acids: CASTVGNTIYF.

Comments on this clonotype: One end of the junction does not line up with germline, which may come from a read error. The V and J genes are TRBV5-1 and TRBJ2-1; the match to TRBD2 covers 8 bases. The CDR3 contains 15 residues. Germline V gives CDR1 SGHRS, CDR2 YFSETQ. The CDR3 loop reads CASSYPGLDYNEQFF. The CDR3 bases are TGCGCCAGCAGCTACCCGGGACTAGACTACAATGAGCAATTCTTC. Drawing the rest from reference TRBV5-1 and TRBJ2-1, the complete variable domain is KAGVTQTPRYLIKTRGQQVTLSCSPISGHRSVSWYQQTPGQGLQFLFEYFSETQRNKGNFPGRFSGRQFSNSRSEMNVSTLELGDSALYLCASSYPGLDYNEQFFGPGTRLTVL.

As for this clonotype: Relative to the germline gene, one junction end is altered; a read error may explain this. The CDR3 protein is CASSSDRGYNPPLHF. DNA of the CDR3: TGTGCCAGCAGCTCCGACAGGGGTTATAATCCACCCCTCCACTTT. The rearrangement joins TRBV27 to TRBJ1-6, with TRBD1 identical over 8 bases. Germline V gene lookup returns CDR1 MNHEY and CDR2 SMNVEV (reference sequence). CDR3 length: 15 residues.

This clonotype has only a few counts. A much larger clone lies a single base off, so this may be a read error. The chain has TRBV6-5 and TRBJ2-7; the D is unclear. This CDR3 contains 14 residues. Germline V lookup: CDR1 MNHEY, CDR2 SVGAGI. This chain's CDR3 is CACSWSIKGYEQYF. The CDR3 nucleotides read TGTGCCTGCAGTTGGTCGATCAAGGGTTACGAGCAGTACTTC.

A word on this clonotype: A read error is likely, as this CDR3 ends without the conserved phenylalanine or tryptophan. The chain joins TRBV11-3 to TRBJ2-1; the match to TRBD1 covers 10 bases. V lost 3 bases to trimming and J lost 4 bases; unmatched junction nucleotides: 3. Germline CDR1 and CDR2: SGHNT and YENEEA. The CDR3 extends over 15 amino acids. The CDR3 reads CASSFGTGEYNEQFC. DNA for the CDR3: TGTGCCAGCAGCTTCGGGACAGGGGAATACAATGAGCAGTTCTGC.

This clonotype appeared a few times. In DNA, the CDR3 is TGTGCCAGCAATGCAGGGGACGGTGGCGGTGAGCAGTTCTTC. Translated: CASNAGDGGGEQFF. The chain carries TRBV2 and TRBJ2-1; TRBD1 might be the D (6 bases). CDR1 SNHLY and CDR2 FYNNEI come from the germline V gene. V was clipped by 7 bases and J by 9 bases, with 19 bases between them. The length of the CDR3 is 14 residues.

The rearrangement uses TRBV5-1 and TRBJ2-3; no definite D call. The V end lost 2 bases, the J end lost 3 bases, and 4 bases lay between the germline ends. CDR1 and CDR2 (germline): SGHRS, YFSETQ. The CDR3 extends over 12 amino acids. The CDR3 DNA reads TGCGCCAGCAGCTTTACGACAGATACGCAGTATTTT. This gives the protein CASSFTTDTQYF. The whole variable domain, filled in from reference TRBV5-1 and TRBJ2-3, reads KAGVTQTPRYLIKTRGQQVTLSCSPISGHRSVSWYQQTPGQGLQFLFEYFSETQRNKGNFPGRFSGRQFSNSRSEMNVSTLELGDSALYLCASSFTTDTQYFGPGTRLTVL.

The rearrangement links TRBV10-3 to TRBJ2-1, with TRBD2 matching 7 bases. Germline-derived CDR1 and CDR2 are ENHRY and SYGVKD. Trimming removed 3 bases from V and 5 bases from J; junction bases left unmatched: 4. CDR3 length: 14 residues. The CDR3 reads CAISDFGGNNEQFF. The DNA of the CDR3 is TGTGCCATCAGTGACTTCGGGGGGAACAATGAGCAGTTCTTC.

There are many counts of this clonotype. The gene calls are TRBV12-3 or TRBV12-4 and TRBJ1-5, with 7 bases aligning to TRBD1. The CDR3 contains 15 residues. V lost 2 bases to trimming and J lost 7 bases; unmatched junction nucleotides: 8. The CDR3 here is CASSLSWTGGQPQHF. The CDR3 bases are TGTGCCAGCAGTTTATCTTGGACAGGCGGACAGCCCCAGCATTTT.

This clonotype has at least ten counts. This rearrangement joins TRBV5-1 to TRBJ2-5, with no clear D. V shed 4 bases and J shed 5 bases, with 6 bases lying between them. The CDR3 length is 11 residues. The germline CDR1 and CDR2 sequences are SGHRS and YFSETQ. The CDR3 is CASSSRETQYF. The CDR3 DNA follows: TGCGCCAGCAGCAGTCGGGAGACCCAGTACTTC.

This clonotype appeared many times. The chain recombines TRBV13 with TRBJ2-5; a weak D match, TRBD2 (6 bases). The CDR3 totals 13 residues. Trimming pared 7 bases from V and 5 bases from J, leaving 14 bases between. Germline CDR1 is PRHDT and CDR2 is FYEKMQ (reference sequence). CDR3 sequence: CASTPGGSETQYF. For the CDR3, the DNA is TGTGCCAGCACCCCTGGGGGGTCGGAGACCCAGTACTTC.

This clonotype was detected ten times or more. V is TRBV4-2 and J is TRBJ2-2; D not certain. CDR3 length equals 17 residues. The ends were cut back, 0 bases at V and 3 bases at J, with 14 bases in the middle. Per the germline V gene, CDR1 is LGHNA and CDR2 is YNFKEQ. In nucleotides, the CDR3 is TGTGCCAGCAGCCAAGATTCTGTAACCAGATACACCGGGGAGCTGTTTTTT. It yields the protein CASSQDSVTRYTGELFF.

This clonotype was seen only a few times. This may stem from a read error, because a much larger clone lies one nucleotide away. Because it lacks the conserved phenylalanine or tryptophan at the end, this CDR3 is likely a read error. This chain links TRBV28 with TRBJ2-3; possible D gene TRBD2, 6 bases. The CDR3 length is 15 residues. Germline CDR1 MDHEN, CDR2 SYDVKM. Trimming removed 5 bases from V and 2 bases from J, with 14 bases in between. CDR3 sequence reads: CASSQLTSSTDTQYS. The CDR3 nucleotides read TGTGCCAGCAGTCAGCTTACTAGCTCCACAGATACGCAGTATTCT.

The V gene is TRBV5-5, the J gene TRBJ2-1; either TRBD1 or TRBD2 may fit D (5 bases each). Germline CDR1 and CDR2: SGHKS and YYEKEE (reference sequence). The CDR3 spans 12 residues. With 4 bases removed from V and 10 bases from J, the gap between germline ends came to 12 bases. The CDR3 bases are TGTGCCAGCAGCCCCTTAGGGGACGAGCAGTTCTTC. Protein product: CASSPLGDEQFF.

This clonotype was seen a few times. Mismatch with germline at one junction end may stem from a read error. J is TRBJ1-5 and V is TRBV6-5, with 12 bases fitting TRBD1. The CDR3 totals 15 residues. Germline V gene data show CDR1 as MNHEY and CDR2 as SVGAGI. The chain's CDR3 is CASSPGTGGNQPQHF. DNA for the CDR3: TGTGCCAGCAGTCCCGGGACAGGGGGCAACCAGCCCCAGCATTTT.

This clonotype was recorded a few times. This rearrangement joins TRBV15 to TRBJ2-2; 8 bases line up with TRBD2. The length of the CDR3 is 18 residues. The germline CDR1 and CDR2 sequences are LNHNV and YYDKDF (reference sequence). With 0 bases clipped from V and 5 bases from J, the junction kept 11 bases outside the gene matches. For the CDR3, the DNA is TGTGCCACCAGCAGAGATCGAGGTAGCGGGAAGGGGACCGGGGAGCTGTTTTTT. The encoded protein is CATSRDRGSGKGTGELFF.

CDR3 bases: TGTGCCAGCAAACCGGGACACTACACCGGGGAGCTGTTTTTT. This codes for CASKPGHYTGELFF. This chain links TRBV6-5 with TRBJ2-2; D perhaps matches TRBD1 (6 bases). This CDR3 has 14 amino acids. Germline V gives CDR1 MNHEY, CDR2 SVGAGI. Deletions cut 7 bases from V and 3 bases from J, with 12 bases between.